The next 7 T cell receptor beta chains were all read from a single sample in a study of shared clonotypes between healthy human individuals. Measured with immunoSEQ multiplex PCR; TCRdb has only the in-frame clones, and not every one. This table has approximately 460,000 clones, more than 70% appearing once. Input material: PBMCs. All receptors derive from a woman in her 40s in good health. Some clones in this sample may be carry-over from other donors' samples.

Details on this clone: The likely explanation is a read error, given a far larger clone one base away. The same CDR3 arises from other DNA sequences in this sample as well. The chain links TRBV5-1 to TRBJ2-5; 14 bases are shared with TRBD2. Germline V gene data show CDR1 as SGHRS and CDR2 as YFSETQ. This CDR3 contains 16 residues. V was pared by 0 bases and J by 4 bases, with 2 bases of the junction left unmatched. The CDR3 spells CASSLGLAGGSETQYF. CDR3 in DNA: TGCGCCAGCAGCTTGGGACTAGCGGGAGGGTCAGAGACCCAGTACTTC.

This clone appeared a few times. Other DNA sequences in the same sample also yield this CDR3. V and J are TRBV7-9 and TRBJ1-2, with TRBD1 matching 8 bases. Trimming took 1 base from V and 5 from J; bases not matched to a gene: 0. The germline V gene encodes CDR1 SEHNR and CDR2 FQNEAQ (reference sequence). CDR3 length: 13 residues. CDR3 protein: CASSLGTGYGYTF. CDR3 in DNA: TGTGCCAGCAGCTTAGGGACAGGGTATGGCTACACCTTC.

The gene calls are TRBV7-2 and TRBJ1-5; the D gene is possibly TRBD1 (5 bases). The CDR3 loop spans 14 amino acids. V was shortened by 5 bases and J by 4 bases, with 12 bases between the two germline ends. CDR1 and CDR2 (germline): SGHTA, FQGNSA. The CDR3 protein is CASSESGPNQPQHF. The CDR3 nucleotides are TGTGCCAGCAGCGAGTCAGGGCCAAATCAGCCCCAGCATTTT.

The chain has TRBV7-2 and TRBJ2-7; TRBD1 matches 11 bases. Trimming removed 5 bases from V and 4 bases from J; junction bases left unmatched: 13. The CDR3 extends over 17 amino acids. The germline V gene encodes CDR1 SGHTA and CDR2 FQGNSA. The CDR3 DNA follows: TGTGCCAGCAGCGAGCCGGTAACAGGACAGGGGGCGTACGAGCAGTACTTC. The encoded protein is CASSEPVTGQGAYEQYF.

The CDR3 DNA reads as TGTGCCAGCAGTTACAGGGTAGGGGAAAAACTGTTTTTT. Translation: CASSYRVGEKLFF. The chain couples TRBV6-6 to TRBJ1-4; D is unclear. Trimming left V 2 bases short and J 8 bases short, with 9 bases between. CDR3 size: 13 residues. Germline V lookup: CDR1 MNHNY, CDR2 SVGAGI (reference sequence).

The chain combines TRBV6-1 with TRBJ2-3; 9 nucleotides align to TRBD2. This CDR3 is built from 17 residues. Germline V gives CDR1 MNHNS, CDR2 SASEGT. V gave up 4 bases and J gave up 0 bases; unmatched junction bases: 8. The CDR3 loop is CASSGPPGLASTDTQYF. CDR3 nucleotides: TGTGCCAGCAGTGGACCCCCGGGACTAGCTAGCACAGATACGCAGTATTTT.

This clone was detected only once. The rearrangement joins TRBV20-1 to TRBJ2-7; D is ambiguous. V was clipped by 0 bases and J by 12 bases, with 12 bases between them. The V gene's germline CDR1 is DFQATT and CDR2 SNEGSKA (reference sequence). This CDR3 contains 11 residues. This CDR3 reads CSARDDEWGYF. The CDR3 DNA reads TGCAGTGCTAGAGATGACGAGTGGGGGTACTTC.